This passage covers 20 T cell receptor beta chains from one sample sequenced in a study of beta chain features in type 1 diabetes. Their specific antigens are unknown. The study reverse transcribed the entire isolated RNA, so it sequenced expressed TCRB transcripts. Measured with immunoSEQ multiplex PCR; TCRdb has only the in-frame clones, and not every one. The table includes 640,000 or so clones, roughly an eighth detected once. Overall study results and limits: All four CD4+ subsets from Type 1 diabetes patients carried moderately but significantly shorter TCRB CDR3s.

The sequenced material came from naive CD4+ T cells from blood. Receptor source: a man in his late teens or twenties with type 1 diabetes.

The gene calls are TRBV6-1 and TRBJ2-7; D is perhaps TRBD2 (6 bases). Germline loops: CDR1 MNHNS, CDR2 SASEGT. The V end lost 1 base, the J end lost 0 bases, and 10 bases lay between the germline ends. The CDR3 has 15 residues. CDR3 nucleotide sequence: TGTGCCAGCAGTGAAGTAGCGGCGACCTCCTACGAGCAGTACTTC. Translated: CASSEVAATSYEQYF.

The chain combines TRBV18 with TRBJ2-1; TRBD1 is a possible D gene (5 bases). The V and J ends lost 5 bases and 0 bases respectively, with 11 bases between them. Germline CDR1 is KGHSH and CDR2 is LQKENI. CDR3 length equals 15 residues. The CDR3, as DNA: TGTGCCAGCTCAGGCGACAGAGGCTCCTACAATGAGCAGTTCTTC. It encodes CASSGDRGSYNEQFF.

This chain's CDR3 is CAISEGGFNHEQYF. CDR3 sequence (DNA): TGTGCCATCAGTGAAGGGGGATTTAACCACGAGCAGTACTTC. The rearrangement links TRBV10-3 to TRBJ2-7; D is possibly TRBD1 (6 bases). With 3 bases removed from V and 5 bases from J, the gap between germline ends came to 14 bases. CDR3 length: 14 residues. Germline loops: CDR1 ENHRY, CDR2 SYGVKD.

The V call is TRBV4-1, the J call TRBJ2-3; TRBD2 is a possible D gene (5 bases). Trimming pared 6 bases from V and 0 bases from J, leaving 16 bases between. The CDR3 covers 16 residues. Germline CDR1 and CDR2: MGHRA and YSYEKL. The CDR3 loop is CASRLRDAGSTDTQYF. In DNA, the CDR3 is TGCGCCAGCAGGCTTAGAGATGCGGGTAGCACAGATACGCAGTATTTT.

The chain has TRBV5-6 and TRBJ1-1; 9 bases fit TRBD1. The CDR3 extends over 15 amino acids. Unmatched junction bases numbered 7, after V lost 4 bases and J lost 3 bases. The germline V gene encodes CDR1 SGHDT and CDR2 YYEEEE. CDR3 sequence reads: CASSPPGQGDTEAFF. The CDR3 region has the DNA TGTGCCAGCAGCCCTCCGGGACAGGGAGACACTGAAGCTTTCTTT.

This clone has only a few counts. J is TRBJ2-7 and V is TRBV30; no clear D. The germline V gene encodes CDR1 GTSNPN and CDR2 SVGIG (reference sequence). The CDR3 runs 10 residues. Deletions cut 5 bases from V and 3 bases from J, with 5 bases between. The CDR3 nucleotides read TGTGCCTGGGGCTACTACGAGCAGTACTTC. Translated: CAWGYYEQYF.

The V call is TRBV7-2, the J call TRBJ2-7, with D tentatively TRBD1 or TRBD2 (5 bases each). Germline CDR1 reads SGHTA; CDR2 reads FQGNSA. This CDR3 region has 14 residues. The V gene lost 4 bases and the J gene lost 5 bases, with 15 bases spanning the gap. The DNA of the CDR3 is TGTGCCAGCAGCTCACGTAAGGGGACCCACGAGCAGTACTTC. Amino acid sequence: CASSSRKGTHEQYF.

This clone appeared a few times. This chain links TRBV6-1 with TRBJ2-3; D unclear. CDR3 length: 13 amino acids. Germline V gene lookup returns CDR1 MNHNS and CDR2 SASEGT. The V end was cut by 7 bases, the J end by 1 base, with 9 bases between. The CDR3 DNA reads TGTGCCAGCACACGCCAGGGCACAGATACGCAGTATTTT. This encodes CASTRQGTDTQYF.

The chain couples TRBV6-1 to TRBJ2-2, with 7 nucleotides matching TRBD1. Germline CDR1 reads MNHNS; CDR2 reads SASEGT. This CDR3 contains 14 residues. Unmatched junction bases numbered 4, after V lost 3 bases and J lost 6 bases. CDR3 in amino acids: CASSDWTGSGELFF. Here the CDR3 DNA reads TGTGCCAGCAGTGATTGGACAGGTTCCGGGGAGCTGTTTTTT.

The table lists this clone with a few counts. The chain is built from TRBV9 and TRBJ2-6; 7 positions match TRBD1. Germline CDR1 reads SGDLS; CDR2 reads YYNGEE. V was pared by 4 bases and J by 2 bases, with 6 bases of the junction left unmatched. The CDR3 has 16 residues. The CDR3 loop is CASSPEGATGANVLTF. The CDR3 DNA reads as TGTGCCAGCAGCCCCGAGGGGGCAACTGGGGCCAACGTCCTGACTTTC.

Here the CDR3 DNA reads TGTGCCAGCAGTTTAGAGGGGCTACCACACAATGAGCAGTTCTTC. Its protein is CASSLEGLPHNEQFF. The chain combines TRBV27 with TRBJ2-1; D tentatively reads TRBD1 or TRBD2 (5 bases each). The CDR3 runs to 15 residues. Germline CDR1 is MNHEY and CDR2 is SMNVEV (reference sequence). V dropped 2 bases and J dropped 5 bases, with 13 bases sitting between them.

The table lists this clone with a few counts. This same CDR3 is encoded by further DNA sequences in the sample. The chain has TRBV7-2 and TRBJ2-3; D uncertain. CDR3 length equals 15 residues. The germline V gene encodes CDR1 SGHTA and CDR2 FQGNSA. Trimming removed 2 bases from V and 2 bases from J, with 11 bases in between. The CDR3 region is CASSLTGGDTDTQYF. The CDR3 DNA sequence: TGTGCCAGCAGCTTAACCGGCGGAGACACAGATACGCAGTATTTT.

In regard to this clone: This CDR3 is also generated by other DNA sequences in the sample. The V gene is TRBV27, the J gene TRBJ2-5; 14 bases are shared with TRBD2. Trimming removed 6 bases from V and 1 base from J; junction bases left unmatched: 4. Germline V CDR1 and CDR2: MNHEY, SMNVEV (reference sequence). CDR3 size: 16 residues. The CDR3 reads CASSLGLAGGQETQYF. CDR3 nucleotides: TGTGCCAGCAGCCTAGGACTAGCGGGGGGCCAAGAGACCCAGTACTTC.

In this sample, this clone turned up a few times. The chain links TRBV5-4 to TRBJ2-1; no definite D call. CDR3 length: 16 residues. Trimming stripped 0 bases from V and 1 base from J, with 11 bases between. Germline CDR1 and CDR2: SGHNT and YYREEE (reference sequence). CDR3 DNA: TGTGCCAGCAGCTTGGACGCGTTTGGGTCCTACAATGAGCAGTTCTTC. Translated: CASSLDAFGSYNEQFF. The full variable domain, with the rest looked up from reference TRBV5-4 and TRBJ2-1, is ETGVTQSPTHLIKTRGQQVTLRCSSQSGHNTVSWYQQALGQGPQFIFQYYREEENGRGNFPPRFSGLQFPNYSSELNVNALELDDSALYLCASSLDAFGSYNEQFFGPGTRLTVL.

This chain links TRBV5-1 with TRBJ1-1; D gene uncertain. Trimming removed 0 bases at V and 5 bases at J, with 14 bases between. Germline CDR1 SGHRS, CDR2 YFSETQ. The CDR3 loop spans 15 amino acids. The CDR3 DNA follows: TGCGCCAGCAGCTTGGTGGGAACGACTGGGACTGAAGCTTTCTTT. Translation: CASSLVGTTGTEAFF.

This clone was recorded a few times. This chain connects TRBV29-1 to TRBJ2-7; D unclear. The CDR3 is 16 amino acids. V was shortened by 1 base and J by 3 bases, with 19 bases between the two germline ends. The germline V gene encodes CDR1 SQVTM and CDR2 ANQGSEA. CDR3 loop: CSVEVSAGYPYYEQYF. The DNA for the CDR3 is TGCAGCGTTGAAGTCTCGGCAGGCTATCCGTACTACGAGCAGTACTTC.

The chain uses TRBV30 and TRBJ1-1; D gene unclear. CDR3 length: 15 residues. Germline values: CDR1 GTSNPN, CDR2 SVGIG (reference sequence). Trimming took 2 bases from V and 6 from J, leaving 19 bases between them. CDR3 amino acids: CAWSLNPGYLSEAFF. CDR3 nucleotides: TGTGCCTGGAGTCTAAACCCGGGCTACCTATCTGAAGCTTTCTTT.

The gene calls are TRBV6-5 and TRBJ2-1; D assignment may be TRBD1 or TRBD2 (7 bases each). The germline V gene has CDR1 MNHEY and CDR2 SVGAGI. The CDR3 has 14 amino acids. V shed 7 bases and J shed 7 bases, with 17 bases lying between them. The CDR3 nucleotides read TGTGCCAGCACCACCCCAGGGGGGGCAAATGAGCAGTTCTTC. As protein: CASTTPGGANEQFF.

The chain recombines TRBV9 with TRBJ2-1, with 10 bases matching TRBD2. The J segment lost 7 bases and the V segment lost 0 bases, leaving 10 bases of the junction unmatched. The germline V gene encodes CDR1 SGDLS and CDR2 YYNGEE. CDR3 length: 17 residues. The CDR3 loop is CASSVVQTSGISNEQFF. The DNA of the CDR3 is TGTGCCAGCAGCGTAGTTCAAACTAGCGGGATCAGTAATGAGCAGTTCTTC.

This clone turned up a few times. The CDR3 region is CASTSGQGRTEAFF. The CDR3, as DNA: TGTGCCAGCACCAGTGGACAGGGGAGGACTGAAGCTTTCTTT. The rearrangement uses TRBV27 and TRBJ1-1; 9 positions match TRBD1. The germline V gene has CDR1 MNHEY and CDR2 SMNVEV (reference sequence). This CDR3 has 14 residues. The V segment lost 7 bases and the J segment 5 bases; nucleotides outside the gene matches: 8.